The clone carrying this T cell receptor beta chain was seen many times. The antigen is not known. The sample is drawn from a study of T-cell memory formation after mild COVID-19. TCRdb re-called the 5' RACE reads through MiXCR, storing one row per CDR3 protein. Among tens of thousands of distinct CDR3 sequences listed, 12% were seen once. The CDR3 sequence is 15 residues long. The V end lost 6 bases, the J end lost 0 bases, and 12 bases lay between the germline ends. Looked up from germline, CDR1 is SEHNR and CDR2 is FQNEAQ (reference sequence). Study-level results: Cross-reactive memory apparently joined, as some responding clones appeared in pre-infection memory.

Source material: PBMCs or a T cell subset sorted from them (not recorded which). V gene TRBV7-9 combines with J gene TRBJ2-4, with D perhaps TRBD1 or TRBD2 (5 bases each). The origin of this receptor is a man between 18 and 35 years old who had mild COVID-19 (a few samples of this study predate the infection). Cell type and time point are not known. CDR3 nucleotides: TGTGCCAGCAGAGAGGGGTTGGGAGCCAAAAACATTCAGTACTTC. It specifies CASREGLGAKNIQYF. The whole variable domain, remainder taken from reference TRBV7-9 and TRBJ2-4, is DTGVSQNPRHKITKRGQNVTFRCDPISEHNRLYWYRQTLGQGPEFLTYFQNEAQLEKSRLLSDRFSAERPKGSFSTLEIQRTEQGDSAMYLCASREGLGAKNIQYFGAGTRLSVL.